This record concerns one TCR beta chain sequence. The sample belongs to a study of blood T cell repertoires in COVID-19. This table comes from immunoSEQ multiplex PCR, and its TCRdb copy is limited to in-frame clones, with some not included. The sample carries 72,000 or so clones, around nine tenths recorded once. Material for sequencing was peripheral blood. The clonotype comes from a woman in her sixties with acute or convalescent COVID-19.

CDR3 sequence: CASSLTGTNTEAFF. CDR3 sequence (DNA): TGTGCCAGCAGTCTGACAGGGACGAACACTGAAGCTTTCTTT. The chain uses TRBV7-9 and TRBJ1-1; TRBD1 matches at 7 bases. The CDR3 contains 14 residues. The germline V gene has CDR1 SEHNR and CDR2 FQNEAQ (reference sequence). V was pared by 6 bases and J by 1 base, with 5 bases of the junction left unmatched.